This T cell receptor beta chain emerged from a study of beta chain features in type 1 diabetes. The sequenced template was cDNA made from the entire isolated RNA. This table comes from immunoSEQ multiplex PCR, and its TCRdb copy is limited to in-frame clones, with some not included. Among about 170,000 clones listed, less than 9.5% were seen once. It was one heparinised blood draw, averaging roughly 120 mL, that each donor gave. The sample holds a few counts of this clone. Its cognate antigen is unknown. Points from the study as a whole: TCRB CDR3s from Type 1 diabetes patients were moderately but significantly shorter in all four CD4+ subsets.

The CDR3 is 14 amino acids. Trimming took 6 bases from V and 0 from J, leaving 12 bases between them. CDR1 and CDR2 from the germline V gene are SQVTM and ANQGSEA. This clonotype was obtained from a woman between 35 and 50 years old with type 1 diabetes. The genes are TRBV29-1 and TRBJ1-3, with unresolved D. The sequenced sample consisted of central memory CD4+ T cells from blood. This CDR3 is CSVSDVVSGNTIYF. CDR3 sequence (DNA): TGCAGCGTGAGCGACGTAGTCTCTGGAAACACCATATATTTT.